This T cell receptor (beta chain) comes out of a study of graft-versus-host responses after intestinal transplantation. Findings and limits, study-wide: Individuals who had graft-donor T cell macrochimerism had allografts that showed high graft-versus-host to host-versus-graft clonal ratios.

This clone came up a few times. Its matching antigen is unknown. Germline values: CDR1 PRHDT, CDR2 FYEKMQ (reference sequence). V was shortened by 4 bases and J by 9 bases, with 10 bases between the two germline ends. CDR3 length: 13 residues. Assay: immunoSEQ multiplex PCR; the TCRdb copy retains only in-frame clones and omits some. The table includes 8,000 or so clones, 85% to 95% detected once. The rearrangement uses TRBV13 and TRBJ1-6; D gene ambiguous. Here the sequenced sample was PBMCs, taken about 30 days after intestinal transplant. The receptor comes from a human patient who received an intestinal transplant, so some T cells may come from the graft donor. Here the CDR3 DNA reads TGTGCCAGCAGCTCATCCGCCTTTTCACCCCTCCACTTT. Translation: CASSSSAFSPLHF.